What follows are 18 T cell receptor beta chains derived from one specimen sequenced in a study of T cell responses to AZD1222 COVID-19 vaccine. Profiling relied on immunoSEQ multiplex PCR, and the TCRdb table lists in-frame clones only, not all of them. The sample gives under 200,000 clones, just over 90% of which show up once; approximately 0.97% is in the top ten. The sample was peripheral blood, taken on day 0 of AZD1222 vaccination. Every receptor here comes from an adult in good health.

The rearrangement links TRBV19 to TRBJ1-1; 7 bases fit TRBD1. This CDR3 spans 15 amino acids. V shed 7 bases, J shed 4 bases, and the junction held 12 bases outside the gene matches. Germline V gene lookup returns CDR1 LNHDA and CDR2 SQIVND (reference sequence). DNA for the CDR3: TGTGCCAGTACCTCCGGGTCAGGGGGTATCACTGAAGCTTTCTTT. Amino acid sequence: CASTSGSGGITEAFF.

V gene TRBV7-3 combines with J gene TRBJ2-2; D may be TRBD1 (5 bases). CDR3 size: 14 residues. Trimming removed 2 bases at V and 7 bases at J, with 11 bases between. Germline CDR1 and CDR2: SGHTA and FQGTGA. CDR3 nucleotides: TGTGCCAGCAGCTTAGGGGCCCGAGGCGGGGAGCTGTTTTTT. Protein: CASSLGARGGELFF.

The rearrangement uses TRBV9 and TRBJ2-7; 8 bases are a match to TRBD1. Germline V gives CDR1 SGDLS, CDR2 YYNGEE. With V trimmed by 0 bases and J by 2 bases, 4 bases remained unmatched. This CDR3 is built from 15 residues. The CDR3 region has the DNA TGTGCCAGCAGCGTAGGCGGGACAGGTCCCTACGAGCAGTACTTC. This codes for CASSVGGTGPYEQYF.

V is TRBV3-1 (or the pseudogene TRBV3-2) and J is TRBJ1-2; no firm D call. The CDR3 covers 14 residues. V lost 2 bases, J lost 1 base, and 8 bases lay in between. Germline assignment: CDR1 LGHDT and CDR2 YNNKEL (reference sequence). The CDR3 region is CASSQRGNNYGYTF. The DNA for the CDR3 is TGTGCCAGCAGCCAACGGGGAAATAACTATGGCTACACCTTC.

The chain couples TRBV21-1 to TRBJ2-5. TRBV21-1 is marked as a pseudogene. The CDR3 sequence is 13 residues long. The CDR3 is CASSIWYQETQYF. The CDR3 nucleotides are TGTGCCAGCAGCATTTGGTACCAAGAGACCCAGTACTTC.

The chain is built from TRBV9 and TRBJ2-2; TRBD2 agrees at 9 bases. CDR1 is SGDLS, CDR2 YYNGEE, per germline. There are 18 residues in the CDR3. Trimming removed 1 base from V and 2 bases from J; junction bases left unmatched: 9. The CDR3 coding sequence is TGTGCCAGCAGCGTATTCGGTAGCGGGAGTAGTAACACCGGGGAGCTGTTTTTT. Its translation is CASSVFGSGSSNTGELFF.

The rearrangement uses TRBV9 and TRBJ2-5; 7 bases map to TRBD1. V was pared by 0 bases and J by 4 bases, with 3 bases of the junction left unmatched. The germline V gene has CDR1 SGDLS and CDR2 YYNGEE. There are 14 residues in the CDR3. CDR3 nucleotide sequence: TGTGCCAGCAGCGTAGGACAGGGTGGAGAGACCCAGTACTTC. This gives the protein CASSVGQGGETQYF.

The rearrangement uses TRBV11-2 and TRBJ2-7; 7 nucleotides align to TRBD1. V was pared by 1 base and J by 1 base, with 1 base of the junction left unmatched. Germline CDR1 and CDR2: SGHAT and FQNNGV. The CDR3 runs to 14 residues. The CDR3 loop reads CASSLGDSSYEQYF. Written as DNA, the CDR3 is TGTGCCAGCAGCTTAGGGGACAGTTCCTACGAGCAGTACTTC.

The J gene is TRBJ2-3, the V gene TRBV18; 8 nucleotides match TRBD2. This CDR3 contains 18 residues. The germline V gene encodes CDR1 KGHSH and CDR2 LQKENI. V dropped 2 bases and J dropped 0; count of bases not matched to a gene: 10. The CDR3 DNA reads TGTGCCAGCTCACCATTTTCCCTAGCGGGTATGAGCACAGATACGCAGTATTTT. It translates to CASSPFSLAGMSTDTQYF.

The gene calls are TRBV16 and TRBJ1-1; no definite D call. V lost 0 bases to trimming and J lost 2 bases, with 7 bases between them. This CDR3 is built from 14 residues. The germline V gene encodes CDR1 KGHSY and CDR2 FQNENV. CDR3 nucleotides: TGTGCCAGCAGCCAATCTCCAGGCAACACTGAAGCTTTCTTT. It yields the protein CASSQSPGNTEAFF.

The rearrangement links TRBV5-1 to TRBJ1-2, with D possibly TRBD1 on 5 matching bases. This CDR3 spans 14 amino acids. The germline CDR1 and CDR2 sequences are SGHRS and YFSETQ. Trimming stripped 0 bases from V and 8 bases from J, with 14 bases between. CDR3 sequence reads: CASSLGGGAEGYTF. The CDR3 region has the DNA TGCGCCAGCAGCTTGGGAGGTGGGGCGGAAGGCTACACCTTC. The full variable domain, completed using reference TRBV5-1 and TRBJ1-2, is KAGVTQTPRYLIKTRGQQVTLSCSPISGHRSVSWYQQTPGQGLQFLFEYFSETQRNKGNFPGRFSGRQFSNSRSEMNVSTLELGDSALYLCASSLGGGAEGYTFGSGTRLTVV.

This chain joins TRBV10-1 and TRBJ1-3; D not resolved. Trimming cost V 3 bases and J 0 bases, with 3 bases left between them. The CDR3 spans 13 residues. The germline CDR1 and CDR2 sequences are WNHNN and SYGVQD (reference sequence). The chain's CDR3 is CASSEVSGNTIYF. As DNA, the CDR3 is TGCGCCAGCAGTGAAGTCTCTGGAAACACCATATATTTT.

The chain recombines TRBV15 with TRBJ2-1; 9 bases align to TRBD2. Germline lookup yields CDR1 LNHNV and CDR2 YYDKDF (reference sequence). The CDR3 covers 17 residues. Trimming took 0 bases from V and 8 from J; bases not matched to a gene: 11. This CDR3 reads CATSRDLASGASYEQFF. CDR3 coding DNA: TGTGCCACCAGCAGAGACTTGGCTAGCGGGGCCAGTTATGAGCAGTTCTTC.

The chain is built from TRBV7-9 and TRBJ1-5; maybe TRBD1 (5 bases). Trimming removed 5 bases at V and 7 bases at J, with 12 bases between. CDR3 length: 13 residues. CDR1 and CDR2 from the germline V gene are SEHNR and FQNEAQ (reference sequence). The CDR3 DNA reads TGTGCCAGCAGCCTACGGGGGGAACAGCCCCAGCATTTT. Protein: CASSLRGEQPQHF.

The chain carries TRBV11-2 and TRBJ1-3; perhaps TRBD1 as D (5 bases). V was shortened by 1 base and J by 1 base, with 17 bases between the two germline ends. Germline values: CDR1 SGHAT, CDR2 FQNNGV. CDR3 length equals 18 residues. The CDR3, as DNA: TGTGCCAGCAGCTTAGCTGTAGGGGCTCCGCGGTCTGGAAACACCATATATTTT. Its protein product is CASSLAVGAPRSGNTIYF.

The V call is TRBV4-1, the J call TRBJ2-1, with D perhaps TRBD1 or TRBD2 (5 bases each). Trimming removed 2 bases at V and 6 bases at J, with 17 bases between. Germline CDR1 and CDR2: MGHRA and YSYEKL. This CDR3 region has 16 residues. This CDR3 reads CASSQLEAGGPNEQFF. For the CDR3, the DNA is TGCGCCAGCAGCCAATTAGAGGCTGGGGGACCCAATGAGCAGTTCTTC.

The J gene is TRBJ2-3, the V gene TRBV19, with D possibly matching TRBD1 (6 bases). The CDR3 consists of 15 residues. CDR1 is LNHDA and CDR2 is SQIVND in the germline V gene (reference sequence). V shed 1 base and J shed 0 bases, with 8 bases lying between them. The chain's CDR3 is CASSIATGSTDTQYF. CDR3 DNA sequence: TGTGCCAGTAGTATAGCTACAGGGAGCACAGATACGCAGTATTTT.

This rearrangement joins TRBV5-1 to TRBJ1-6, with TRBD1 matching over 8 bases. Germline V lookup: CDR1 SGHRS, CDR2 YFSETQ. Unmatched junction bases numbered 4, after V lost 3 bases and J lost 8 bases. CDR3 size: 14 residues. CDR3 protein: CASSSGQGYSPLHF. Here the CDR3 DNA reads TGCGCCAGCAGCTCAGGACAGGGTTATTCACCCCTCCACTTT.